This T cell receptor beta chain was observed in a study of cytomegalovirus exposure and HLA in healthy donors. Study in general: The study placed around 80% of its 398 genotyped donors in the Caucasian-associated ancestry cluster.

Concerning this clone: Its antigen is undetermined.

The PCR ran on 60 Vbeta and 13 Jbeta primers. Repertoires were generated with immunoSEQ multiplex PCR, while TCRdb's copy carries only in-frame clones and drops some. This sample's table reports around 78,000 clones. Study-wide points: The sole available immune exposure information was CMV serostatus. Later analysis showed TCR association rates varying by HLA locus, highest for DRB1 and lowest for HLA-C.

Trimming took 7 bases from V and 0 from J; bases not matched to a gene: 2. The CDR3 length is 13 residues. Looked up from germline, CDR1 is LNHDA and CDR2 is SQIVND (reference sequence). Sequencing was carried out using PBMCs. The V call is TRBV19, the J call TRBJ1-1; 7 bases map to TRBD1. The receptor comes from a man between 18 and 35 years old in good health and CMV-seropositive. CDR3 in amino acids: CASIDRVNTEAFF. The CDR3 DNA reads TGTGCCAGTATCGACAGGGTGAACACTGAAGCTTTCTTT.